This TCR beta chain stems from a study of T cells in localized non-small cell lung cancer. Overall study findings and caveats: It was uninvolved adjacent lung that showed the highest T cell clonality, exceeding tumor. Greater blood T cell density accompanied longer overall survival. Because researchers sequenced only one region of the tumor, heterogeneity is still possible. When the top 100 tumor clones were examined, a median approximately 54 of them also appeared in the adjacent lung, which was paired and uninvolved.

The V gene's germline CDR1 is SGHVS and CDR2 FQNEAQ. The CDR3 extends over 17 amino acids. The V end lost 4 bases, the J end lost 5 bases, and 20 bases lay between the germline ends. TCRdb's table, derived via immunoSEQ multiplex PCR, lists solely in-frame clones and lacks some. This sample has tens of thousands of clones, with about nine tenths found just once. As regards this clone: Antigen unknown.

The sequence came from a woman aged 40 to 75 with stage I lung adenocarcinoma. The rearrangement uses TRBV7-8 and TRBJ2-2; a possible D gene is TRBD1 (6 bases). Sequencing used peripheral blood, obtained before any cancer treatment. DNA for the CDR3: TGTGCCAGCAGCTCGCCGGGGCTGGGGGCTAGTACCGGGGAGCTGTTTTTT. This codes for CASSSPGLGASTGELFF.